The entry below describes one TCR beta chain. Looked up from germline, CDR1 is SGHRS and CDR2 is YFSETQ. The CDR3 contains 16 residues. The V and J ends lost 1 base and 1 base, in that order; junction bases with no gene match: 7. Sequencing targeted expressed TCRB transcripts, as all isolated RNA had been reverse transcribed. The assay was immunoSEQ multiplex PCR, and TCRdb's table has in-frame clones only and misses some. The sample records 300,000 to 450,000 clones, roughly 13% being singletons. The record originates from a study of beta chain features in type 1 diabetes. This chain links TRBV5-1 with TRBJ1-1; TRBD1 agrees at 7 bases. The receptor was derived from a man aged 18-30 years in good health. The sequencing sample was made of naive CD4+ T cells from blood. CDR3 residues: CASSLMPDRRNTEAFF. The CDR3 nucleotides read TGCGCCAGCAGCTTGATGCCGGACAGGCGGAACACTGAAGCTTTCTTT.